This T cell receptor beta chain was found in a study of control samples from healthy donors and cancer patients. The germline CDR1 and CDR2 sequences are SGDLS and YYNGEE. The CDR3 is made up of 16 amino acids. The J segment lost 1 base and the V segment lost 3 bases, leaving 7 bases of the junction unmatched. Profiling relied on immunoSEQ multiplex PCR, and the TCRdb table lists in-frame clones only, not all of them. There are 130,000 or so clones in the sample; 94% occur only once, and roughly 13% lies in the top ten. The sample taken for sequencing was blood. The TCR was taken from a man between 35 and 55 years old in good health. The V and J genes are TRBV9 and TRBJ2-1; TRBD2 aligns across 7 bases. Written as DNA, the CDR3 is TGTGCCAGCAGCGGGGTACTAGCGACTTCCTACAATGAGCAGTTCTTC. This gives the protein CASSGVLATSYNEQFF.